The sequence of this T cell receptor (beta chain) was determined in a study of shared clonotypes between healthy human individuals. Participating donors were healthy, HIV-negative adults free of recent acute infections or vaccinations. Method: immunoSEQ multiplex PCR; TCRdb's copy keeps in-frame clones and lacks some. The data hold nearly 750,000 clones, with 72% observed a single time. About this clone: The antigen is unknown. The sample holds other DNA sequences that translate to the same CDR3.

The CDR3 covers 14 residues. V shed 1 base and J shed 5 bases, with 11 bases lying between them. CDR1 and CDR2 (germline): KGHSH, LQKENI. General study points: Memory subsets generally showed smaller estimated richness than naive subsets did.

The chain uses TRBV18 and TRBJ1-1; D unresolved. Input material: memory CD4+ T cells sorted from blood. Subset in this sample: CD45RA-negative fraction. This sequence originates from a woman aged 25 to 39 in good health. CDR3 in DNA: TGTGCCAGCTCACCACGGGTCAGTGGGACTGAAGCTTTCTTT. Translation: CASSPRVSGTEAFF.